Sequencing of this T cell receptor (beta chain) was carried out in a study of blood T cell repertoires in COVID-19. Background on the study: Material from acute and convalescent COVID-19 was sourced from the United States, Italy and Spain. Nucleic acid was either cDNA or gDNA, and it came from T cells, B-cell-depleted T cells, or PBMCs.

This clone was seen more than once but under ten times. Germline CDR1 is SGHKS and CDR2 is YYEKEE (reference sequence). V was shortened by 1 base and J by 3 bases, with 7 bases between the two germline ends. The CDR3 length is 14 residues. Those who participated ranged in age from 18 to 89 years and resided in about two dozen US areas. Authors' methods: Amplified reference gene primers provided the basis for estimating nucleated cell counts. Profiled with immunoSEQ multiplex PCR; TCRdb holds only in-frame clones, not every one. V and J calls and clone size come straight from that table; D and trimming were deduced from the DNA. The sample holds 300,000 to 450,000 clones; around 89% are singletons and the top ten take over 0.95%.

This clonotype originated in a man younger than 30 who had recovered from COVID-19. The chain is built from TRBV5-5 and TRBJ1-4; D gene ambiguous. Material for sequencing was PBMCs or T cells enriched from blood (not recorded which). CDR3 nucleotides: TGTGCCAGCAGCTTGATTCCAGCTAATGAAAAACTGTTTTTT. It specifies CASSLIPANEKLFF.